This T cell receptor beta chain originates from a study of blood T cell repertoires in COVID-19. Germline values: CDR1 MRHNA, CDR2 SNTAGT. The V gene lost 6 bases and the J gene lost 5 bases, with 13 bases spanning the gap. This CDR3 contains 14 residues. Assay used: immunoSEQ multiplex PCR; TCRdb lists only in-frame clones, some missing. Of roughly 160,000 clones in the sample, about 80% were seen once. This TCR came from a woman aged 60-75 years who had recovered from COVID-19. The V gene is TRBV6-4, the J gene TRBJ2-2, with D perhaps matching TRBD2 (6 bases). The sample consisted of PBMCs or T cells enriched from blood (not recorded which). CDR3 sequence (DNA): TGTGCCAGCAGGACCTGGGGGGATACCGGGGAGCTGTTTTTT. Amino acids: CASRTWGDTGELFF.